This TCR beta chain was identified in a study of T cell changes during pregnancy in multiple sclerosis. The method was immunoSEQ multiplex PCR; TCRdb's version includes in-frame clones alone and lacks a portion of them. Seen here are roughly 40,000 clones, over 80% observed once, and the top ten hold approximately 0.71%. This CDR3 contains 18 residues. CDR1 LGHNA and CDR2 YNFKEQ come from the germline V gene. The V gene end was trimmed by 3 bases and the J gene end by 2 bases; junction bases not matched to a gene: 15. The sample was CD4+ T cells from peripheral blood mononuclear cells, taken before pregnancy. This clonotype was sampled from a female donor with multiple sclerosis, enrolled in a pregnancy study. The genes are TRBV4-2 and TRBJ2-5, with TRBD2 identical over 7 bases. The CDR3 bases are TGTGCCAGCAGCCACCCCCTCGGGGCAGCGGGGCTACAAGAGACCCAGTACTTC. Translation gives CASSHPLGAAGLQETQYF.